Sequencing of this TCR beta chain was carried out in a study of beta chain features in type 1 diabetes. Study-wide points: When VDJ junctions were examined, type 1 diabetes patients showed fewer insertions and more deletions. Naive, central memory and Treg TCRB repertoires seemed to resemble each other more closely in patients than they did in healthy donors.

Germline V lookup: CDR1 SGDLS, CDR2 YYNGEE. The CDR3 has 15 residues. The V gene lost 4 bases and the J gene lost 0 bases, with 12 bases spanning the gap. This clone showed up just once. The target antigen is unknown. Expressed TCRB transcripts got sequenced, as all isolated RNA was reverse transcribed. Roughly 3.4 million reads per sample on average were obtained from naive, central memory and regulatory T cell samples. Sequenced by immunoSEQ multiplex PCR; TCRdb stores in-frame clones only, minus some. The sample yields around 250,000 clones, roughly 70% seen once. This rearrangement joins TRBV9 to TRBJ2-3, with D perhaps TRBD2 (6 bases). The clonotype comes from a young man in good health. Sequences were obtained from naive CD4+ T cells from blood. The CDR3 region is CASSFWDSSTDTQYF. The CDR3, as DNA: TGTGCCAGCAGCTTCTGGGACTCTAGCACAGATACGCAGTATTTT.